This TCR beta chain was profiled in a study of memory CD8 T cells in hepatitis C reinfection. Turning to the study itself: A couple of donors resolved primary infection, then developed chronic reinfection. Pre-reinfection sampling occurred 55 to 20 weeks ahead of detected reinfection. The study, taken as a whole, reports: Only a handful of donors prevented definitive conclusions about public clonotypes.

V was clipped by 0 bases and J by 6 bases, with 11 bases between them. This CDR3 is 14 amino acids long. Germline V gene sequence: CDR1 SGDLS, CDR2 YYNGEE. Produced via immunoSEQ multiplex PCR; TCRdb's table is partial and in-frame only. The sample records over 50,000 clones, roughly 86% being singletons. Time point noted: pre-reinfection, 55 to 20 weeks before reinfection detection. No in vitro expansion preceded TCR sequencing of the sorted cells. Control naive CD8 T cells came from a couple of donors at all three reinfection time points. In the case of this clone: Its antigen is not known.

The material sequenced was naive CD8+ T cells sorted from blood. The chain couples TRBV9 to TRBJ2-3; D perhaps matches TRBD2 (6 bases). This TCR was sampled from a man younger than 35 with hepatitis C virus infection. CDR3 sequence reads: CASSVGEAGDTQYF. CDR3 bases: TGTGCCAGCAGCGTAGGGGAGGCGGGGGATACGCAGTATTTT.